This entry is about one T cell receptor beta chain. The antigen this receptor binds is unknown. No quality values exist for individual bases; no much larger clone is one base distant. The immunoSEQ Assay, a bias-controlled multiplex PCR, was used to amplify TCRbeta CDR3 regions from genomic DNA. The study's own analysis went as follows. Nucleated cell counts per sample were estimated from amplification of reference gene primers within the assay. Sequence reads were collapsed and filtered to measure the absolute abundance of every unique TCRbeta CDR3 rearrangement. For each sample, productive Simpson clonality was calculated by taking the square root of Simpson's diversity index across productive rearrangements. TCRdb limited this immuneACCESS table to in-frame rearrangements with V and J called. A share of clones is missing; checked studies link under half to unresolved V genes, and the rest is unexplained. That table furnishes V, J and clone size, whereas the DNA furnished D and trimming. Here the sample has a few hundred thousand clones; roughly nine tenths occur a single time. Clones ranked in the top ten supply about 1.1% of the sample.

Enrolling through a virtual design, the prospective study's participants ranged in age from roughly 18 to 90 years and lived across some 22 United States geographic areas. In the prospective study, cohorts were assigned on the basis of participant-reported clinical history obtained from a screening survey and a study questionnaire. ImmuneRACE Cohort 3 recovered participants were defined by two consecutive negative NP/OP PCR tests, healthcare professional clearance, or symptom resolution. In the prospective study, whole blood, serum and a nasopharyngeal or oropharyngeal swab were collected from each participant by mobile phlebotomists. Additional blood draws and questionnaires over an approximately two-month period could optionally be provided by prospective study participants. Before DNA extraction, blood samples from the prospective study were shipped at room temperature or frozen. At the junction V is shortened by 1 base and J by 4 bases, with 16 bases in between. Inclusive of the bounding cysteine and phenylalanine, the CDR3 is 16 residues long. Solely the CDR3 DNA is kept, with 48 bases framed from the first base. For CDR1 and CDR2, the germline V gene lists SGHAT and FQNNGV.

These data are taken from a study of blood T cell repertoires in COVID-19 (dated by TCRdb to 2020 to 2022). For the wider study: Collaborator samples came from the United States, Italy and Spain and covered acute and convalescent phases of COVID-19. The prospective study material was composed of cDNA or gDNA derived from T cells, B-cell-depleted T cells, or PBMCs. Subjects who had been exposed to COVID-19, were actively infected with it, or had recovered from it provided the deeply sampled blood TCRbeta repertoires that made up the dataset. The repertoires were released in a freely available public database meant as a resource for research on the immune response to SARS-CoV-2. Samples were obtained from the ongoing ImmuneRACE study (first 160 participants) and from over 1,000 subjects provided by 6 global collaborators. The sample metadata nearly always contained a de-identified subject ID, COVID-19 status, age in years and sex. Where available, HLA class I and class II types were taken from metadata supplied by the sample provider and were not determined by assay-based typing. Study-level results and caveats: How much clinical and demographic metadata was included differed by source and by participant, and the metadata was provided uncurated.

The rearranged chain carries TRBV11-2 and TRBJ1-1, with no D gene named confidently. Sequencing was carried out using PBMCs or T cells enriched from blood (not recorded which). The source of this sequence is a man aged 25 to 45 who had recovered from COVID-19. The CDR3 loop reads CASSLGFGESATEAFF. The nucleotides are TGTGCCAGCAGCTTAGGATTCGGGGAGTCGGCCACTGAAGCTTTCTTT.